The rows below give T cell receptor beta chains drawn from one sample of a study of CD8 T cells in ankylosing spondylitis. MiXCR, applied by TCRdb to the 5' RACE reads, yields one record per CDR3 protein. The table records about 250,000 distinct CDR3 sequences, roughly a quarter of them present only once. The sequenced sample was blood, either unsorted or a sorted T cell fraction (not recorded which). These TCRs come from a male donor with ankylosing spondylitis or in good health (not recorded which). CDR3s include the opening cysteine and the closing phenylalanine or tryptophan. Fields, in order: clone size, V gene, CDR3 protein. Size tells how often a clone was seen (once, few, many) or the class of an expanded clone, and some rows leave it out.

few	TRBV12-3/TRBV12-4	CASSATGRPFF
many	TRBV7-9	CASSLAQDNYGYTF
many	TRBV29-1	CSVADDYGDSGNTIYF
NA	TRBV5-1	CASRPGSTDTQYF
many	TRBV2	CASSWDRGHQPQHF
NA	TRBV20-1	CSAPGLPGRAFF
few	TRBV12-3/TRBV12-4	CASSLLTPTSGAPTPHF
NA	TRBV6-5	CASSYSLLRELFF
NA	TRBV20-1	CSARDSGQTDTQYF
few	TRBV29-1	CSVLQGSTEAFF
NA	TRBV5-6	CATHSTGLRDEQYF
NA	TRBV5-4	CASSKTGSYEQYF
few	TRBV6-5	CASSSLGVRPEAFF
NA	TRBV14	CASSQDKGRGNQPQHF
NA	TRBV12-3/TRBV12-4	CASSSDRGSLLAGVVNEQFF
NA	TRBV2	CAFSPRRAGAPTGELFF
NA	TRBV7-4	CASSLQVGGILPDTQYF
NA	TRBV20-1	CSAGKNREYTEAFF
many	TRBV6-5	CASSYSEQTVSGYTF
few	TRBV18	CASSPMTGANTGELFF
NA	TRBV7-2	CASSYQTGNSYNEQFF
many	TRBV27	CASSRNLIGELFF
few	TRBV5-6	CASSFGDTGGQVF
few	TRBV2	CASSWGVGQETQYF
NA	TRBV12-3/TRBV12-4	CASSQQGPYGYTF
NA	TRBV2	CASSAFEQYF
many	TRBV9	CASSPGTANTGELFF
many	TRBV12-3/TRBV12-4	CASSPPGQGAREQFF
NA	TRBV12-3/TRBV12-4	CASTHYRDRGHEQFF
NA	TRBV13	CASSQATGVGSPLHF
many	TRBV20-1	CSARDVFGGTGEYGYTF
NA	TRBV12-3/TRBV12-4	CASSLSIGQETQYF
many	TRBV20-1	CSADKGGYGYTF
NA	TRBV6-1	CASTPRHNQPQHF
few	TRBV29-1	CSVARRGAETQYF
many	TRBV12-3/TRBV12-4	CASSLGTSGNNEQFF
many	TRBV5-1	CASSLGTGGVEAFF
once	TRBV5-4	CASTPSQGDIDTQYF
few	TRBV12-3/TRBV12-4	CASSIDRYNEQFF
once	TRBV6-1	CASSGFGTPGGQPQHF
NA	TRBV12-3/TRBV12-4	CAGGRGGYNEQFF
NA	TRBV15	CATSRGDRIYNEQFF
few	TRBV20-1	CSARSLDRGRGEQYF
NA	TRBV5-1	CASRAGTPRRELFF
few	TRBV29-1	CSVLRIAGTGELFF
few	TRBV20-1	CSAPGDRGPGELFF
NA	TRBV10-3	CATRSTDTQYF
many	TRBV6-5	CASRYGSGTGTYEQYF